This T cell receptor beta chain derives from a study of shared clonotypes between healthy human individuals. Overall study results and limits: Some naive CD4 clonotypes, about 5.5%, turned up in common across several donors.

Recent acute infections and vaccinations were absent in the healthy HIV-negative adult donors. Some clones are missing from TCRdb's copy, which holds only in-frame ones; the method was immunoSEQ multiplex PCR. The repertoire includes roughly 2.5 million clones, approximately 94% of them detected once, and 0.14% sits in the top ten. Comments on this clone: Its antigen is not known.

This CDR3 is 14 amino acids long. V was shortened by 5 bases and J by 6 bases, with 15 bases between the two germline ends. From germline, CDR1 is MNHNY and CDR2 SVGAGI (reference sequence). The source material was naive CD4+ T cells sorted from blood. Subset noted: CD45RA+ positively selected. The sequence came from a man between 18 and 35 years old in good health. This chain links TRBV6-6 with TRBJ2-3, with D perhaps TRBD2 (6 bases). CDR3 sequence: CASSRGINQDTQYF. DNA for the CDR3: TGTGCCAGCAGTCGCGGGATCAACCAGGATACGCAGTATTTT.